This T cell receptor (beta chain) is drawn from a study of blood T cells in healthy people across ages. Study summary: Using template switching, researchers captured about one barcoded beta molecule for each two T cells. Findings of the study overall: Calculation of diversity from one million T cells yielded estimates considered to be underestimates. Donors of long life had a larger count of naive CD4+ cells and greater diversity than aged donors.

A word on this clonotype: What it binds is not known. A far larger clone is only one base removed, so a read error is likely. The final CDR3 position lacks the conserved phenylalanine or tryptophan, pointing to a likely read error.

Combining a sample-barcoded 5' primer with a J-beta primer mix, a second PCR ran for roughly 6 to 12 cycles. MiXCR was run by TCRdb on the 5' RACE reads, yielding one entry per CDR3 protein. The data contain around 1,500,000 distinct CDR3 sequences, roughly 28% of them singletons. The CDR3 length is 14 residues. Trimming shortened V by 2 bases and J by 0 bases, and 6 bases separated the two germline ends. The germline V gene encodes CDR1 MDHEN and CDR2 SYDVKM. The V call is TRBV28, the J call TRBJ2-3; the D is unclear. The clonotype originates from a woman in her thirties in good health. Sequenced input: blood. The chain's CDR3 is CASSLVGSTDTQYV. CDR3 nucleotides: TGTGCCAGCAGTTTAGTGGGGAGCACAGATACGCAGTATGTT.